The sequence of this TCR beta chain was determined in a study of T cell responses to AZD1222 COVID-19 vaccine. Regarding the study as a whole: Reportedly, nearly half of unique spike TCRs recognized epitopes outside B.1.351/B.1.1.7 mutations. Seropositive status at baseline applied to only a handful of AZD1222 recipients. At 160-218 and 743-854, vaccine-associated CD4 TCRs were dominant, and they spanned spike.

The germline CDR1 and CDR2 sequences are SGHRS and YFSETQ. V lost 3 bases to trimming and J lost 6 bases; unmatched junction nucleotides: 5. The length of the CDR3 is 13 residues. Worth noting for this clone: Antigen specificity is unknown.

The protocol was immunoSEQ multiplex PCR, while the TCRdb copy is restricted to in-frame clones and leaves out a portion. Of approximately 81,000 clones detected, 85% to 95% appear once; the ten largest clones hold under 5%. J is TRBJ1-2 and V is TRBV5-1, with 7 bases aligning to TRBD1. The receptor was derived from an adult in good health. Here the sequenced sample was peripheral blood, taken on day 0 of MenACWY control vaccination. In nucleotides, the CDR3 is TGCGCCAGCAGCTCCCAGGGGGGGGATGGCTACACCTTC. This sequence encodes CASSSQGGDGYTF.